Reported below is one TCR beta chain. The antigen is unknown. The data originate from a study of TIL therapy for anti-PD-1-resistant metastatic lung cancer. Whole-study context: Tumors were harvested before any PD-1/PD-L1 blockade. Median tumor mutation burden was about 1.5 mutations per megabase. Study-wide results and caveats: This highly selected cohort may not generalize to typical lung cancer patients.

Sequencing used immunoSEQ v3. Some clones are missing from TCRdb's copy, which holds only in-frame ones; the method was immunoSEQ multiplex PCR. The sample carries approximately 50,000 clones, 70% to 90% recorded once. Time point defined: pre-treatment sample, taken before nivolumab and TIL therapy. The germline V gene encodes CDR1 KGHDR and CDR2 SFDVKD. CDR3 size: 14 residues. V lost 3 bases and J lost 10, with 12 bases in between. The chain carries TRBV24-1 and TRBJ1-6; a possible D gene is TRBD1 (5 bases). The material was blood, obtained at baseline. This clonotype was obtained from a person between 25 and 79 years old with non-small cell lung cancer. The CDR3 nucleotides read TGTGCCACCAGTGATCGGGGACCTCGGTCACCCCTCCACTTT. Amino acids: CATSDRGPRSPLHF.